This TCR beta chain was documented in a study of cytomegalovirus exposure and HLA in healthy donors. Whole-study results and caveats: In vitro data verified a few CMV-associated chains as specific for CMV antigens. The study recorded about 160 TCR beta chains that were cytomegalovirus-associated.

The V and J ends lost 3 bases and 5 bases, in that order; junction bases with no gene match: 7. Germline lookup yields CDR1 MDHEN and CDR2 SYDVKM. The CDR3 length is 15 residues. TCRdb's table, derived via immunoSEQ multiplex PCR, lists solely in-frame clones and lacks some. The sample yields approximately 220,000 clones, 80% to 90% seen once. With respect to this clone: Its antigen is unknown.

The clonotype originates from a man between 18 and 29 years old in good health and CMV-seronegative. The chain employs TRBV28 and TRBJ2-7; TRBD1 aligns across 10 bases. The sample comprised PBMCs. The CDR3: CASSFLDRGLNEQYF. Written as DNA, the CDR3 is TGTGCCAGCAGTTTTTTAGACAGGGGGCTGAACGAGCAGTACTTC.